A selection of T cell receptor beta chains follows, all from one sample in a study of T cell changes during pregnancy in multiple sclerosis. This table comes from immunoSEQ multiplex PCR, and its TCRdb copy is limited to in-frame clones, with some not included. Of roughly 97,000 clones listed, over 75% were seen once; the top ten hold 0.76%. The sequencing used peripheral blood, collected in the second trimester of pregnancy. Receptors were obtained from a female donor in good health, enrolled as a control in a pregnancy study. The CDR3 runs from the conserved cysteine through the conserved F or W.

v_gene	j_gene	CDR3aa
TRBV10-3	TRBJ2-7	CAISESGILASYEQYF
TRBV5-1	TRBJ2-5	CASSFGSSRETQYF
TRBV10-3	TRBJ1-1	CAISGDRGPEAFF
TRBV7-2	TRBJ1-1	CASSRGQRNTEAFF
TRBV5-4	TRBJ1-1	CASSLTRDTEAFF
TRBV4-3	TRBJ1-1	CASSHNRDTEAFF
TRBV19	TRBJ1-4	CASSIALRGHKNSTNEKLFF
TRBV28	TRBJ2-5	CASSSALGGETQYF
TRBV18	TRBJ2-5	CASSPFSLAGLPHQETQYF
TRBV6-6	TRBJ1-1	CAGFTGGSSTEAFF
TRBV7-4	TRBJ1-2	CASSLRRPGNGYTF
TRBV5-6	TRBJ2-7	CASSLSGGAMEQYF
TRBV6-5	TRBJ2-1	CASSPGGLAFNEQFF
TRBV19	TRBJ1-1	CASSIVQLMNTEAFF
TRBV5-1	TRBJ1-2	CASSLARGVYGYTF
TRBV4-1	TRBJ1-4	CASSQAGLLNEKLFF
TRBV6-1	TRBJ1-1	CASTMTEGNTEAFF
TRBV11-2	TRBJ1-2	CASSASWAGDGYTF
TRBV19	TRBJ1-2	CASSGRTGYGYTF
TRBV10-3	TRBJ2-1	CAIRGDNSYNEQFF
TRBV19	TRBJ2-7	CASSISPGPYEQYF
TRBV11-2	TRBJ1-1	CASSYTQGRGRITEAFF